This T cell receptor (beta chain) was found in a study of CD8 T cells in Susac syndrome. Study in general: Active disease was present in six of the sequenced Susac syndrome patients, whereas roughly 8 of them were in remission.

RNA, at about 0.45 to 1 ug, was reverse transcribed with random hexamers. TCRdb analysed the immunoSEQ multiplex PCR reads with MiXCR anew, one entry per CDR3 protein. The sample carries 95,000 to 150,000 distinct CDR3 sequences, around 94% recorded once. This clonotype was detected once. Its specificity is unknown. Whole-study results and caveats: The authors found 15 to 20 Susac-specific public clones in total CD8+ repertoires and roughly five in CD8+ TEMRA repertoires.

The sequenced target, TCR beta, came from blood CD8+ and CD4+ T cells. Through negative isolation, CD4+ and CD8+ T cells were obtained, while TEMRA cells were enriched using FACS. The sequence was obtained from a human donor with Susac syndrome. Sequencing was carried out using CD8+ T cells from PBMCs.

DNA for the CDR3: TGTGCCTGGAGTGCGGCTAGCGGGGGATACGAGCAGTACTTC. Protein product: CAWSAASGGYEQYF. The chain is built from TRBV30 and TRBJ2-7; 10 bases are shared with TRBD2. This CDR3 has 14 residues. The germline V gene encodes CDR1 GTSNPN and CDR2 SVGIG (reference sequence). J gave up 4 bases and V 1 base, and 4 bases lay outside the gene matches. The whole variable domain, remainder taken from reference TRBV30 and TRBJ2-7, is SQTIHQWPATLVQPVGSPLSLECTVEGTSNPNLYWYRQAAGRGLQLLFYSVGIGQISSEVPQNLSASRPQDRQFILSSKKLLLSDSGFYLCAWSAASGGYEQYFGPGTRLTVT.